This TCR beta chain derives from a study of cytomegalovirus exposure and HLA in healthy donors. Study-level results: Accurate predictions that matched the HLA-A and HLA-B alleles of most subjects were reportedly made from TCR beta sequences. 150 or so TCR beta chains were listed as cytomegalovirus-associated.

The ends were cut back, 0 bases at V and 5 bases at J, with 9 bases in the middle. Germline-derived CDR1 and CDR2 are SGHRS and YFSETQ. The CDR3 is 14 residues long. Primers included in the PCR were 60 Vbeta and 13 Jbeta primers. This table comes from immunoSEQ multiplex PCR, and its TCRdb copy is limited to in-frame clones, with some not included. The sample yields around 120,000 clones, less than 85% seen once. In its sample, this clone was seen once. Its antigen is as yet unknown. This receptor was identified in a woman in her thirties or forties in good health and CMV-seronegative. Material for sequencing was PBMCs. This sequence joins TRBV5-1 and TRBJ2-1; TRBD2 might be the D (5 bases). The CDR3 region has the DNA TGCGCCAGCAGCTTGGGTATGAGGGACAATGAGCAGTTCTTC. Translation: CASSLGMRDNEQFF.